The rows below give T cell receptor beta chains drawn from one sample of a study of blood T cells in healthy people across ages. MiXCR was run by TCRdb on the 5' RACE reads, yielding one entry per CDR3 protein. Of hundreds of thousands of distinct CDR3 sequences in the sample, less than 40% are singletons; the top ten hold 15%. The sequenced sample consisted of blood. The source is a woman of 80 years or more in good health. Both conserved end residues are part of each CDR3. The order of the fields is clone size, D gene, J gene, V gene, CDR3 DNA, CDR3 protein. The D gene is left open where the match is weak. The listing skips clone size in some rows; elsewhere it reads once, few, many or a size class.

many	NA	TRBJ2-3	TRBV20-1	TGCAGTGCTAGAGATGCACCCACGCAGTATTTT	CSARDAPTQYF
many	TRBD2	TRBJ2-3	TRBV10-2	TGCGCCACCACTATAAGGACTAGCGGTGATACGCAGTATTTT	CATTIRTSGDTQYF
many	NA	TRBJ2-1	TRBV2	TGTGCCAGCAGTGAAGTAAGTTCCTACAATGAGCAGTTCTTC	CASSEVSSYNEQFF
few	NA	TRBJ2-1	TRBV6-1	TGTGCCAGCAGTCAGGGGCCACCCTTCTTC	CASSQGPPFF
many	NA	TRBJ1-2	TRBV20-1	TGCAGTGCTTCCTTCGACACCTATGGCTACACCTTC	CSASFDTYGYTF
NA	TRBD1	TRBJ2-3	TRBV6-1	TGTGTCAGCAGGGACAGGGGGCTCGCAGATACGCAGTATTTT	CVSRDRGLADTQYF
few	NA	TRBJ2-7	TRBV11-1	TGTGCCAGCAGCTTATGGAACGAGCAGTACTTC	CASSLWNEQYF
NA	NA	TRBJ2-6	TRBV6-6	TGTGCCAGCCGCCGGACGGTTAGCTCTGGGGCCAACGTCCTGACTTTC	CASRRTVSSGANVLTF
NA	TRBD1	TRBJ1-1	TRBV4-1	TGCGCCAGCAGCTACCGATTGCAGGGGGGGACTGAAGCTTTCTTT	CASSYRLQGGTEAFF
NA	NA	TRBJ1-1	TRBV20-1	TGCAGTGCTAGAGATCTTAGGGGCGGTGGGTCTTTCTTT	CSARDLRGGGSFF
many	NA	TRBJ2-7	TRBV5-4	TGTGCCAGCAGCTTTGAGGGGGTTCTTGGCGAGCAGTACTTC	CASSFEGVLGEQYF
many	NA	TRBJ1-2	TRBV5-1	TGCGCCAGCGGCGAACAGGGTATGGACTATGGCTACACCTTC	CASGEQGMDYGYTF
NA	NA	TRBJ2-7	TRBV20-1	TGCAGTGCTAGAGATACGGTAGCCTACGAGCAGTACTTC	CSARDTVAYEQYF
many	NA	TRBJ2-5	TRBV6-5	TGTGCCAGCAGTTACTCATTAGGCGTGGCGGAAACACAAGAGACCCAGTACTTC	CASSYSLGVAETQETQYF
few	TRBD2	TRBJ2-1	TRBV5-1	TGCGCCAGCAGCTTGGAAGGACTAGCGGGGGCCCGGTTCTTC	CASSLEGLAGARFF
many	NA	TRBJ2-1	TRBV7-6	TGTGCCAGCAGCTTAGCGGTCGAGCCGGATGAGCAGTTCTTC	CASSLAVEPDEQFF
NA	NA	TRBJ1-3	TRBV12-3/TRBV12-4	TGTGCCAGCAGGCCGCAGCTTCTCTCTGGAAACACCATATATTTT	CASRPQLLSGNTIYF
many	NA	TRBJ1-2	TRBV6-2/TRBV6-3	TGTGCCAGCAGTTTATATCCGTCCTGGGACTATGGCTACACCTTC	CASSLYPSWDYGYTF
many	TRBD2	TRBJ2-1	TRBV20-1	TGCAGTGCCACTAGCGGGGGGCCTTCCCCCGAGCAGTTCTTC	CSATSGGPSPEQFF
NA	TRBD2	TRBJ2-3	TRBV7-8	TGTGCCAGCAGCCGGACTACTAGCGGGGCCTTCACAGATACGCAGTATTTT	CASSRTTSGAFTDTQYF
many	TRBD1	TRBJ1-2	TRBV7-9	TGTGCCAGCAGCTTAGGGACAGGCACAACCTATGGCTACACCTTC	CASSLGTGTTYGYTF
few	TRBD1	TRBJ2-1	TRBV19	TGTGCCAGTAGTCCGACAGGGGGGTTTTACAATGAGCAGTTCTTC	CASSPTGGFYNEQFF